This T cell receptor (beta chain) was identified in a study of T cell responses to AZD1222 COVID-19 vaccine. Measured with immunoSEQ multiplex PCR; TCRdb has only the in-frame clones, and not every one. The sample shows fewer than 130,000 clones, more than 85% of them seen only once. Germline CDR1 reads SQVTM; CDR2 reads ANQGSEA. V was trimmed by 8 bases and J by 0 bases, leaving 13 bases between them. This CDR3 is 13 amino acids long. The chain is built from TRBV29-1 and TRBJ1-1, with a tentative D call TRBD1 (6 bases). The sequence derives from an adult in good health. This material consisted of peripheral blood, taken on day 0 of AZD1222 vaccination. The CDR3 DNA reads as TGCAGCTCGCGGACAGACCTGAACACTGAAGCTTTCTTT. It yields the protein CSSRTDLNTEAFF.